A selection of T cell receptor beta chains follows, all from one sample in a study of CD8 T cells in Susac syndrome. TCRdb fed the immunoSEQ multiplex PCR reads into MiXCR, producing one record per CDR3 protein. This table holds roughly 88,000 distinct CDR3 sequences, roughly 96% found once. The sequenced sample consisted of CD8+ T cells from PBMCs. The receptors come from a human donor with Susac syndrome. Each CDR3 is given with its conserved first and last residue. A D gene is named only where the DNA matches it firmly. A clone size is listed for some rows: how often the clone was seen (once, few, many), or a class if it is expanded.

V gene: TRBV7-8
D gene: .
clone size: .
J gene: TRBJ2-1
CDR3 protein: CASSLASTEGYEQFF
CDR3 DNA: TGTGCCAGCAGCTTAGCCTCCACGGAGGGCTATGAGCAGTTCTTC

V gene: TRBV7-7
D gene: .
clone size: .
J gene: TRBJ2-4
CDR3 protein: CASSLGSGSMFKNIQYF
CDR3 DNA: TGTGCTAGCAGCTTAGGGTCCGGTTCAATGTTCAAAAACATTCAGTACTTC

V gene: TRBV9
D gene: TRBD1
clone size: .
J gene: TRBJ2-6
CDR3 protein: CASSVDPGGSGANVLTF
CDR3 DNA: TGTGCCAGCAGCGTAGACCCAGGGGGCTCTGGGGCCAACGTCCTGACTTTC

V gene: TRBV7-6
D gene: .
clone size: .
J gene: TRBJ1-1
CDR3 protein: CASSPSGGHLNTEAFF
CDR3 DNA: TGTGCCAGCAGCCCCAGTGGGGGCCATCTGAACACTGAAGCTTTCTTT

V gene: TRBV9
D gene: .
clone size: .
J gene: TRBJ2-3
CDR3 protein: CASSVAGANTDTQYF
CDR3 DNA: TGTGCCAGCAGCGTAGCGGGGGCCAACACAGATACGCAGTATTTT

V gene: TRBV20-1
D gene: .
clone size: .
J gene: TRBJ1-1
CDR3 protein: CSAEPGLTAEAFF
CDR3 DNA: TGCAGTGCTGAACCCGGACTGACCGCTGAAGCTTTCTTT

V gene: TRBV7-9
D gene: .
clone size: .
J gene: TRBJ2-4
CDR3 protein: CASSFADWNIQYF
CDR3 DNA: TGTGCCAGCAGCTTCGCGGACTGGAACATTCAGTACTTC

V gene: TRBV20-1
D gene: TRBD1
clone size: .
J gene: TRBJ1-1
CDR3 protein: CSQTGAPSEAFF
CDR3 DNA: TGCAGCCAAACAGGGGCCCCTTCTGAAGCTTTCTTT

V gene: TRBV5-4
D gene: .
clone size: .
J gene: TRBJ1-6
CDR3 protein: CASSLGAGIGNSPLHF
CDR3 DNA: TGTGCCAGCAGCTTGGGGGCAGGGATAGGAAATTCACCCCTCCACTTT

V gene: TRBV9
D gene: .
clone size: .
J gene: TRBJ2-2
CDR3 protein: CASSPPRVGELFF
CDR3 DNA: TGTGCCAGCAGCCCCCCTCGGGTCGGGGAGCTGTTTTTT

V gene: TRBV3-1
D gene: TRBD2
clone size: .
J gene: TRBJ2-5
CDR3 protein: CASSQMVLAGVPEQETQYF
CDR3 DNA: TGTGCCAGCAGCCAAATGGTGCTAGCGGGCGTGCCGGAACAAGAGACCCAGTACTTC

V gene: TRBV4-2
D gene: TRBD1
clone size: .
J gene: TRBJ2-2
CDR3 protein: CASSQRTGNTGELFF
CDR3 DNA: TGTGCCAGCAGCCAGAGGACAGGAAACACCGGGGAGCTGTTTTTT

V gene: TRBV7-9
D gene: .
clone size: once
J gene: TRBJ1-5
CDR3 protein: CASSAGPGNQPQHF
CDR3 DNA: TGTGCCAGCAGCGCCGGGCCGGGGAATCAGCCCCAGCATTTT

V gene: TRBV30
D gene: TRBD2
clone size: .
J gene: TRBJ2-7
CDR3 protein: CAWSVPAGGHEQYF
CDR3 DNA: TGTGCCTGGAGTGTCCCAGCGGGAGGGCACGAGCAGTACTTC

V gene: TRBV9
D gene: .
clone size: .
J gene: TRBJ2-1
CDR3 protein: CASSPDPSNEQFF
CDR3 DNA: TGTGCCAGCAGCCCAGACCCGTCCAATGAGCAGTTCTTC

V gene: TRBV6-2/TRBV6-3
D gene: .
clone size: .
J gene: TRBJ2-3
CDR3 protein: CASSPQENTQYF
CDR3 DNA: TGTGCCAGCAGCCCCCAGGAGAATACGCAGTATTTT

V gene: TRBV5-1
D gene: .
clone size: .
J gene: TRBJ2-7
CDR3 protein: CASSGAAASYEQYF
CDR3 DNA: TGCGCCAGCAGCGGGGCGGCAGCTTCCTACGAGCAGTACTTC

V gene: TRBV7-8
D gene: .
clone size: .
J gene: TRBJ2-1
CDR3 protein: CASSTDPTYHNEQFF
CDR3 DNA: TGTGCCAGCAGCACCGACCCTACCTACCACAATGAGCAGTTCTTC

V gene: TRBV20-1
D gene: TRBD1
clone size: .
J gene: TRBJ2-3
CDR3 protein: CSARTGTSTDTQYF
CDR3 DNA: TGCAGTGCGAGGACAGGGACTAGCACAGATACGCAGTATTTT

V gene: TRBV6-6
D gene: TRBD2
clone size: .
J gene: TRBJ2-7
CDR3 protein: CASSYGREVFYEQYF
CDR3 DNA: TGTGCCAGCAGTTACGGTCGGGAGGTTTTCTACGAGCAGTACTTC

V gene: TRBV27
D gene: .
clone size: .
J gene: TRBJ2-1
CDR3 protein: CASNQGNEQFF
CDR3 DNA: TGTGCCAGCAACCAAGGCAATGAGCAGTTCTTC

V gene: TRBV6-2/TRBV6-3
D gene: .
clone size: once
J gene: TRBJ2-3
CDR3 protein: CASSYSASTDTQYF
CDR3 DNA: TGTGCCAGCAGTTACTCGGCTAGCACAGATACGCAGTATTTT

V gene: TRBV27
D gene: TRBD2
clone size: once
J gene: TRBJ2-1
CDR3 protein: CASSPPSGSGDEQFF
CDR3 DNA: TGTGCCAGCAGTCCTCCTAGCGGGAGCGGCGATGAGCAGTTCTTC

V gene: TRBV5-6
D gene: TRBD1
clone size: once
J gene: TRBJ1-1
CDR3 protein: CASSSGTGVAFF
CDR3 DNA: TGTGCCAGCAGCTCCGGGACAGGGGTAGCTTTCTTT

V gene: TRBV11-2
D gene: TRBD2
clone size: .
J gene: TRBJ2-7
CDR3 protein: CASSLGASGRAEQYF
CDR3 DNA: TGTGCCAGCAGCTTGGGGGCTAGCGGGAGGGCCGAGCAGTACTTC

V gene: TRBV9
D gene: .
clone size: .
J gene: TRBJ1-1
CDR3 protein: CASSGRAGGFTEAFF
CDR3 DNA: TGTGCCAGCAGCGGCCGGGCCGGAGGTTTCACTGAAGCTTTCTTT

V gene: TRBV12-3/TRBV12-4
D gene: TRBD1
clone size: .
J gene: TRBJ2-7
CDR3 protein: CASSLSGQGTYEQYF
CDR3 DNA: TGTGCCAGCAGTTTATCGGGACAGGGGACCTACGAGCAGTACTTC

V gene: TRBV20-1
D gene: TRBD2
clone size: .
J gene: TRBJ2-3
CDR3 protein: CSANPFDVAGGGADTQYF
CDR3 DNA: TGCAGTGCGAACCCCTTCGATGTAGCGGGAGGAGGCGCAGATACGCAGTATTTT

V gene: TRBV6-6
D gene: TRBD1
clone size: .
J gene: TRBJ1-2
CDR3 protein: CASRTYRGGYTF
CDR3 DNA: TGTGCCAGCAGGACGTACAGGGGAGGCTACACCTTC

V gene: TRBV7-9
D gene: .
clone size: .
J gene: TRBJ1-2
CDR3 protein: CASDPGTEGYTF
CDR3 DNA: TGTGCCAGCGACCCGGGGACGGAGGGCTACACCTTC

V gene: TRBV12-3/TRBV12-4
D gene: .
clone size: .
J gene: TRBJ1-2
CDR3 protein: CASSPLGGDDYGYTF
CDR3 DNA: TGTGCCAGCAGCCCCCTGGGGGGTGACGACTATGGCTACACCTTC

V gene: TRBV28
D gene: .
clone size: .
J gene: TRBJ1-2
CDR3 protein: CASSLTYPLTDYGYTF
CDR3 DNA: TGTGCCAGCAGTCTCACCTATCCGTTGACAGACTATGGCTACACCTTC

V gene: TRBV6-4
D gene: TRBD2
clone size: .
J gene: TRBJ2-3
CDR3 protein: CASSDLAGGPDTQYF
CDR3 DNA: TGTGCCAGCAGTGACCTAGCGGGAGGGCCAGATACGCAGTATTTT